This entry features one T cell receptor beta chain sequence. This clone was seen just once. Which antigen it targets is not known. Base quality data are lacking; no much larger clone is found one base away. This record belongs to a study of control samples from healthy donors and cancer patients (dated by TCRdb to about 2020). The library relied on the immunoSEQ multiplex PCR assay. As stored in TCRdb, this immuneACCESS dataset retains in-frame rearrangements with V and J assigned. A fraction of the clones does not appear; measured against another copy, unresolved V genes explain less than half of the discrepancy, and the remainder lacks a known reason. This sample holds over 120,000 clones; more than 85% were observed only once. The biggest ten clones account for about 3.2% of the sample. Including cysteine and phenylalanine, the CDR3 has 14 amino acids. CDR3 DNA is the only sequence kept; it has 42 bases, read in frame from the first base. Germline trimming: 5 bases from V, 2 bases from J; junction bases outside gene matches: 6. Per the germline V gene, SGHVS is the CDR1 and FQNEAQ is the CDR2.

The specimen was blood. The clonotype comes from a man aged 30 to 39 in good health. The chain was built from TRBV7-8 and TRBJ2-7, with 7 central nucleotides matching TRBD1. The CDR3 reads CASSPRDRTYEQYF. The sequence in DNA is TGTGCCAGCAGCCCCCGGGACAGAACCTACGAGCAGTACTTC.